This TCR beta chain was sequenced for a study of Graves' ophthalmopathy and Graves' hyperthyroidism. Germline CDR1 is SQVTM and CDR2 is ANQGSEA. There are 16 residues in the CDR3. V was shortened by 6 bases and J by 3 bases, with 18 bases between the two germline ends. Amplified material comprised TCR beta CDR3 regions derived from RNA transcripts. HTBI primers served in a first-round RT-PCR, which a second-round multiplex PCR followed. TCRdb fed the multiplex PCR reads into MiXCR, producing one record per CDR3 protein. The table lists more than 550,000 distinct CDR3 sequences, approximately 39% of them singletons, with more than 3% in the top ten. Ophthalmopathic donors had moderate-to-severe activity, CAS ≥3 and NOSPECS ≥4, with disease that had lasted under 3 months. Patients were excluded if they had other autoimmune diseases or uncontrolled infections, and likewise if pregnancy or lactation applied. The starting material, around 9.3 ml of fresh peripheral blood, provided the PBMCs.

The specimen sequenced was peripheral blood. The TCR comes from an adult man with Graves' ophthalmopathy. This sequence joins TRBV29-1 and TRBJ2-6, with D perhaps TRBD1 (5 bases). DNA for the CDR3: TGCAGCGTCTCGTCCGCAGGGATAGTTGGGGCCAACGTCCTGACTTTC. It is translated as CSVSSAGIVGANVLTF.